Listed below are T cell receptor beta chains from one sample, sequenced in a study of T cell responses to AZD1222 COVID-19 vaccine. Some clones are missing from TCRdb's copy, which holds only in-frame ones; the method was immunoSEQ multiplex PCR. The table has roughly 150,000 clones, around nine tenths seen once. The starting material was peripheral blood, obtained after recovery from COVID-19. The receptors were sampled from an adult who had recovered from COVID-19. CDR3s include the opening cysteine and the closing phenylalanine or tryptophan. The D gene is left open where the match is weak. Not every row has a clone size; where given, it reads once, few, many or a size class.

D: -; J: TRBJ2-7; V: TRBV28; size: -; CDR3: CASSPSRPEQYF; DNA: TGTGCCAGCAGCCCCTCCCGACCCGAGCAGTACTTC
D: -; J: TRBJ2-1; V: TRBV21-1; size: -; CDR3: CASTADEAFWFF; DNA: TGTGCCAGCACCGCAGACGAAGCCTTTTGGTTCTTC
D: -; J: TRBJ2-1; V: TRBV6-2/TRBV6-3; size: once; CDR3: CASSLQGPGFSYNEQFF; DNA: TGTGCCAGCAGTTTACAGGGACCGGGGTTCTCCTACAATGAGCAGTTCTTC
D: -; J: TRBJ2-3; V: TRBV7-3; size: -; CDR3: CASSLNPTDTQYF; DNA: TGTGCCAGCAGCCTAAATCCCACTGATACGCAGTATTTT
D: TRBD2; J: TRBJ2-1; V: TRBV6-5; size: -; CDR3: CAIAGTSGYEQFF; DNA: TGTGCCATTGCCGGGACTAGCGGATATGAGCAGTTCTTC
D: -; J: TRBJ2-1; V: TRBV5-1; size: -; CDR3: CASSLNFVDEQFF; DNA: TGCGCCAGCAGCTTGAATTTCGTGGATGAGCAGTTCTTC
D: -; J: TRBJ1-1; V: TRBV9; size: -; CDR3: CASSVYEGPNTEAFF; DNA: TGTGCCAGCAGCGTCTATGAGGGACCGAACACTGAAGCTTTCTTT
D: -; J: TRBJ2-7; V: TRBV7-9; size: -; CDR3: CASSETHEQYF; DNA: TGTGCCAGCAGCGAAACGCACGAGCAGTACTTC
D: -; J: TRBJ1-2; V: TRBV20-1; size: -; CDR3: CSASPDNYGYTF; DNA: TGCAGTGCTAGTCCGGATAACTATGGCTACACCTTC
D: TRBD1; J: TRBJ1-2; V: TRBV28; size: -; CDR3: CASSRSTGGRGYTF; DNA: TGTGCCAGCAGTCGTTCGACAGGGGGCCGGGGCTACACCTTC
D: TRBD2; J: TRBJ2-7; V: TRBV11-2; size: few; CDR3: CASSPVLAGPHEQYF; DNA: TGTGCCAGCAGCCCGGTACTAGCGGGACCCCACGAGCAGTACTTC
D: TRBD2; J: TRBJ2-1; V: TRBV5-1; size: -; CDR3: CASSSGASYNEQFF; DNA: TGCGCCAGCAGCAGCGGGGCTTCCTACAATGAGCAGTTCTTC
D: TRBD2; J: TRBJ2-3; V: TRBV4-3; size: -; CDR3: CASSQDPRGAVDTQYF; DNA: TGCGCCAGCAGCCAAGACCCGCGGGGGGCCGTGGATACGCAGTATTTT
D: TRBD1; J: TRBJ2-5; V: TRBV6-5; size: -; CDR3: CASSTGTAYQETQYF; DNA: TGTGCCAGCAGTACCGGGACAGCTTACCAAGAGACCCAGTACTTC
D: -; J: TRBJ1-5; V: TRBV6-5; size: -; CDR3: CASTPVSNQPQHF; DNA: TGTGCCAGCACGCCAGTAAGCAATCAGCCCCAGCATTTT
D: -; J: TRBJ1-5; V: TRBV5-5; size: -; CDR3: CASSLLGYSNQPQHF; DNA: TGTGCCAGCAGCTTGTTAGGGTATAGCAATCAGCCCCAGCATTTT
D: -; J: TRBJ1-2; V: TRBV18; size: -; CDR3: CASSPGPERSYGYTF; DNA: TGTGCCAGCTCACCTGGCCCCGAGAGGAGCTATGGCTACACCTTC